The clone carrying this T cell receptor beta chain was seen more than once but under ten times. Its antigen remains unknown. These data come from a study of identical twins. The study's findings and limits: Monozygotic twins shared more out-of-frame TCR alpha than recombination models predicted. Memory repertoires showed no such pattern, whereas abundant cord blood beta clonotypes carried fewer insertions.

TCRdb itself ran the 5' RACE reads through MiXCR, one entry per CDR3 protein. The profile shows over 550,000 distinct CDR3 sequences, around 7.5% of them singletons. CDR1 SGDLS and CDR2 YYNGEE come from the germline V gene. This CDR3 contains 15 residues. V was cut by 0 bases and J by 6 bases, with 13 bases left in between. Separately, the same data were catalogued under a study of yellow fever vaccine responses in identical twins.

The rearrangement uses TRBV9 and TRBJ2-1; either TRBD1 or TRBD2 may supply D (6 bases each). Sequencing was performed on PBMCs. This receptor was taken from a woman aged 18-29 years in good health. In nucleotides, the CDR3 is TGTGCCAGCAGCGTAGGGGCCAAGGGGGGCAATGAGCAGTTCTTC. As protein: CASSVGAKGGNEQFF.